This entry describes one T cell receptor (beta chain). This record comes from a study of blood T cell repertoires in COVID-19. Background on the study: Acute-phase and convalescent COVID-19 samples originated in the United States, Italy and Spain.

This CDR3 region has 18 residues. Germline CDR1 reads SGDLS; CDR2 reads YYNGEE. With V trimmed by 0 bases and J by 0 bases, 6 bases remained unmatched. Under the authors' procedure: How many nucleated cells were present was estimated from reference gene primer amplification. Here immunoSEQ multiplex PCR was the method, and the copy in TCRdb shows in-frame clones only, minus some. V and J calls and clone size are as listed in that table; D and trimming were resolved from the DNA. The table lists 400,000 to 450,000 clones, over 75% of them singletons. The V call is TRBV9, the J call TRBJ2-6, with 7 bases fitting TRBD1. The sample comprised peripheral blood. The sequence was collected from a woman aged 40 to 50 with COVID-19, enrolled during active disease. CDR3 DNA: TGTGCCAGCAGCGTAGCACCGGGACAGCACTCTGGGGCCAACGTCCTGACTTTC. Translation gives CASSVAPGQHSGANVLTF. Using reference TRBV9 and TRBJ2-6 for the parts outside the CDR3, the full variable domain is DSGVTQTPKHLITATGQRVTLRCSPRSGDLSVYWYQQSLDQGLQFLIQYYNGEERAKGNILERFSAQQFPDLHSELNLSSLELGDSALYFCASSVAPGQHSGANVLTFGAGSRLTVL.